This T cell receptor (beta chain) was found in a study of lymphopenia after photon versus proton radiotherapy. A remark on this clone: Its specificity is not known.

The trim removed 6 bases at V and 14 bases at J, leaving 13 bases unmatched. The CDR3 spans 15 residues. CDR1 and CDR2 (germline): MNHNS, SASEGT. Regarding the study as a whole: Only patients who died were analyzed for survival; proton advantage is unproven. Relative stability marked proton patients; photon patients lost diversity and naive cells. Post-nadir diversity loss with photons came from oligoclonal expansion, particularly CD8+ Temra cells.

Repertoires were generated with immunoSEQ multiplex PCR, while TCRdb's copy carries only in-frame clones and drops some. The sample has about 6,700 clones, approximately 77% seen once; the top ten hold 40% to 60%. The chain has TRBV6-1 and TRBJ1-6; 10 bases map to TRBD1. The specimen comprised peripheral blood, sampled from a patient treated with photon-based radiotherapy. The TCR was taken from a man aged 30-40 years with gastric cancer. The CDR3 sequence: CASSGLGTGDEALHF. CDR3 nucleotide sequence: TGTGCCAGCAGCGGACTCGGGACAGGGGATGAAGCCCTCCACTTT.